The present TCR beta chain was sequenced within a study of chemoradiotherapy in HPV16-positive cancers. Overall study results and limits: For HPV16-positive patients, expanding HPV-responsive T cells associated with longer recurrence-free survival. HPV-specific T cells were functionally defined from only two HPV16-positive patients.

For this clone: Antigen unknown.

Data came from immunoSEQ multiplex PCR; TCRdb stores just in-frame clones and leaves some out. The sample consists of 30,000 to 35,000 clones, 89% of them appearing once. This CDR3 comprises 11 residues. V was trimmed by 3 bases and J by 8 bases, leaving 7 bases between them. In germline, CDR1 is SGHDN, CDR2 FVKESK. The chain has TRBV14 and TRBJ1-2; no firm D call. Here the sequenced sample was blood, taken from a patient who underwent chemoradiotherapy. This TCR was sampled from a human donor with HPV-associated anogenital cancer. CDR3 loop: CASSQGFGYTF. The CDR3 DNA is TGTGCCAGCAGCCAGGGGTTCGGCTACACCTTC.